Each of the 15 T cell receptor beta chains below was sequenced from the same sample in a study of shared clonotypes between healthy human individuals. The method was immunoSEQ multiplex PCR; TCRdb's version includes in-frame clones alone and lacks a portion of them. In the table there are 2.5 million or so clones, approximately 92% of which are singletons. The sample was naive CD4+ T cells sorted from blood. Subset described: CD45RA+ positively selected. All receptors come from a man younger than 30 in good health.

This rearrangement joins TRBV5-1 to TRBJ1-1, with 7 bases lining up with TRBD1. CDR1 and CDR2 from the germline V gene are SGHRS and YFSETQ. After removal of 0 bases from V and 5 bases from J, the junction contained 10 bases not matched to a gene. The CDR3 has 16 amino acids. DNA for the CDR3: TGCGCCAGCAGCTTGGGGAGTAGGACAGGTACGACTGAAGCTTTCTTT. Protein product: CASSLGSRTGTTEAFF.

This chain connects TRBV29-1 to TRBJ2-3; perhaps TRBD2 as D (6 bases). Trimming stripped 5 bases from V and 3 bases from J, with 15 bases between. Germline V CDR1 and CDR2: SQVTM, ANQGSEA. This CDR3 has 14 amino acids. The CDR3 DNA sequence: TGCAGCGTTCCCTTAACGGGAGTGACAGATACGCAGTATTTT. Translating it yields CSVPLTGVTDTQYF.

In nucleotides, the CDR3 is TGCGCCAGCAGCTTGGAGGGGCTGCCGGTCGGAAACGCTGGCTACACCTTC. Translating it yields CASSLEGLPVGNAGYTF. The chain has TRBV5-1 and TRBJ1-2, with a weak D call TRBD1 (5 bases). From germline, CDR1 is SGHRS and CDR2 YFSETQ. The CDR3 runs 17 residues. V was shortened by 0 bases and J by 7 bases, with 22 bases between the two germline ends.

A word on this clone: This specimen includes other DNA sequences encoding the same CDR3. This chain connects TRBV19 to TRBJ2-5; 9 bases map to TRBD1. Germline lookup yields CDR1 LNHDA and CDR2 SQIVND (reference sequence). V lost 5 bases, J lost 1 base, and 5 bases stayed unmatched. The CDR3 covers 15 residues. The CDR3 here is CASSFPGQGQETQYF. For the CDR3, the DNA is TGTGCCAGTAGTTTCCCGGGACAGGGCCAAGAGACCCAGTACTTC.

V gene TRBV18 combines with J gene TRBJ1-2; D may be TRBD1 (5 bases). Germline V gene lookup returns CDR1 KGHSH and CDR2 LQKENI. Trimming stripped 3 bases from V and 6 bases from J, with 17 bases between. This CDR3 is built from 15 residues. The CDR3 here is CASSPGMASGDGYTF. In DNA, the CDR3 is TGTGCCAGCTCACCGGGTATGGCGTCGGGGGATGGCTACACCTTC.

This clone occurred a few times. This sample also contains other DNA sequences that code for the same CDR3. This sequence joins TRBV9 and TRBJ1-5; the D gene is possibly TRBD1 (6 bases). Germline V gene data show CDR1 as SGDLS and CDR2 as YYNGEE. The CDR3 length is 15 residues. V lost 0 bases and J 3 bases, leaving 10 bases between the germline ends. This CDR3 reads CASSVEGGVNQPQHF. CDR3 nucleotide sequence: TGTGCCAGCAGCGTAGAAGGGGGTGTCAATCAGCCCCAGCATTTT.

The V call is TRBV6-1, the J call TRBJ2-3, with D perhaps given as TRBD1 or TRBD2 (6 bases each). V lost 2 bases to trimming and J lost 3 bases, with 9 bases between them. The CDR3 is made up of 14 amino acids. Germline V gives CDR1 MNHNS, CDR2 SASEGT. The CDR3: CASSEQGRTDTQYF. The CDR3 region has the DNA TGTGCCAGCAGTGAACAGGGGAGGACAGATACGCAGTATTTT.

CDR3 protein: CASTRLDDNYGYTF. CDR3 nucleotides: TGTGCCAGCACCAGACTCGACGATAACTATGGCTACACCTTC. The V gene is TRBV5-6, the J gene TRBJ1-2, with no clear D. V was shortened by 6 bases and J by 1 base, with 13 bases between the two germline ends. The germline CDR1 and CDR2 sequences are SGHDT and YYEEEE. The length of the CDR3 is 14 residues. The variable domain in full, completed from reference TRBV5-6 and TRBJ1-2, reads DAGVTQSPTHLIKTRGQQVTLRCSPKSGHDTVSWYQQALGQGPQFIFQYYEEEERQRGNFPDRFSGHQFPNYSSELNVNALLLGDSALYLCASTRLDDNYGYTFGSGTRLTVV.

The chain uses TRBV7-1 and TRBJ2-5, with 10 bases fitting TRBD2. TRBV7-1 is classed as an ORF, of uncertain function. V trimming: 4 bases; J trimming: 4 bases; junction bases outside the gene matches: 6. The CDR3 has 15 amino acids. CDR3 protein: CASSFPTSGTETQYF. CDR3 in DNA: TGTGCCAGCAGCTTTCCCACTAGCGGGACAGAGACCCAGTACTTC.

J is TRBJ2-3 and V is TRBV5-4, with no clear D. CDR3 length: 15 amino acids. Germline values: CDR1 SGHNT, CDR2 YYREEE (reference sequence). V shed 3 bases and J shed 0 bases, with 11 bases lying between them. The CDR3 here is CASSSRAPSTDTQYF. CDR3 DNA sequence: TGTGCCAGCAGCTCCCGGGCGCCAAGCACAGATACGCAGTATTTT.

The chain couples TRBV6-5 to TRBJ1-4; D is perhaps TRBD1 (5 bases). This CDR3 is 13 amino acids long. Trimming shortened V by 5 bases and J by 8 bases, and 12 bases separated the two germline ends. Germline CDR1 MNHEY, CDR2 SVGAGI. CDR3 sequence: CASSRGVQEKLFF. Written as DNA, the CDR3 is TGTGCCAGCAGTCGGGGGGTACAGGAAAAACTGTTTTTT.

The chain couples TRBV9 to TRBJ2-3, with 13 nucleotides matching TRBD2. Trimming took 0 bases from V and 4 from J; bases not matched to a gene: 8. CDR1 is SGDLS and CDR2 is YYNGEE in the germline V gene. CDR3 length equals 18 residues. CDR3: CASSVAPTSGGASDTQYF. The CDR3 DNA follows: TGTGCCAGCAGCGTAGCCCCCACTAGCGGGGGGGCTTCAGATACGCAGTATTTT.

The chain couples TRBV30 to TRBJ2-1; no firm D call. Trimming left V 3 bases short and J 5 bases short, with 11 bases between. CDR1 GTSNPN and CDR2 SVGIG come from the germline V gene (reference sequence). The CDR3 totals 13 residues. The chain's CDR3 is CAWSPDGDNEQFF. The CDR3 DNA reads as TGTGCCTGGAGCCCGGACGGAGACAATGAGCAGTTCTTC.

DNA of the CDR3: TGTGCCAGTTCTAAAGGGAGACAGGGAGATTGGTATGGCTACACCTTC. This codes for CASSKGRQGDWYGYTF. J is TRBJ1-2 and V is TRBV19; 7 bases are a match to TRBD1. Germline V lookup: CDR1 LNHDA, CDR2 SQIVND (reference sequence). V shed 8 bases, J shed 5 bases, and the junction held 17 bases outside the gene matches. CDR3 size: 16 residues.

The J gene is TRBJ2-5, the V gene TRBV5-6; D is perhaps TRBD1 or TRBD2 (5 bases each). The V and J ends lost 2 bases and 5 bases respectively, with 16 bases between them. The CDR3 runs to 15 residues. Germline CDR1 reads SGHDT; CDR2 reads YYEEEE. The CDR3 DNA reads TGTGCCAGCAGCTTAGGACGGGGCGGTTGGGAGACCCAGTACTTC. The encoded protein is CASSLGRGGWETQYF.